The rows below give T cell receptor beta chains drawn from one sample of a study of blood T cell repertoires in COVID-19. The table came from immunoSEQ multiplex PCR; TCRdb's copy has only in-frame clones and leaves some out. Among about 190,000 clones listed, 70% to 80% were seen once. The sequencing sample was made of PBMCs or T cells enriched from blood (not recorded which). These receptors originate from a woman aged 45-60 years who had recovered from COVID-19. The CDR3 runs from the conserved cysteine through the conserved F or W. Fields, in order: clone size, J gene, V gene, D gene, CDR3 protein, CDR3 DNA. A D gene is named only where the DNA matches it firmly. Expanded clones are given a class, and other clones once, few, many or no size at all.

.,TRBJ1-2,TRBV11-1,.,CASSLAAAANYGYTF,TGTGCCAGCAGCTTAGCGGCGGCAGCTAACTATGGCTACACCTTC
.,TRBJ1-3,TRBV18,.,CASSLSAGTGNTIYF,TGTGCCAGCTCACTATCCGCAGGGACTGGAAACACCATATATTTT
.,TRBJ2-1,TRBV11-2,TRBD2,CASSLGGRVPNEQFF,TGTGCCAGCAGCTTAGGCGGGAGGGTCCCGAATGAGCAGTTCTTC
.,TRBJ2-3,TRBV24-1,TRBD1,CATSDPTGTDQATDTQYF,TGTGCCACCAGTGATCCCACCGGGACAGACCAAGCAACAGATACGCAGTATTTT
.,TRBJ2-5,TRBV7-9,.,CASSEVTGIETQYF,TGTGCCAGCAGCGAAGTAACGGGAATAGAGACCCAGTACTTC
.,TRBJ1-1,TRBV6-5,TRBD1,CASSYPDRAITEAFF,TGTGCCAGCAGTTACCCGGACAGGGCCATCACTGAAGCTTTCTTT
.,TRBJ1-1,TRBV28,TRBD1,CASSLLGSGGDTATEAFF,TGTGCCAGCAGTTTATTGGGATCAGGGGGAGACACGGCCACTGAAGCTTTCTTT
.,TRBJ2-3,TRBV6-2/TRBV6-3,.,CASSPGSDTQYF,TGTGCCAGCAGCCCAGGTAGCGATACGCAGTATTTT
.,TRBJ1-1,TRBV28,TRBD1,CASSSGQGYTEAFF,TGTGCCAGCAGTTCGGGACAGGGGTACACTGAAGCTTTCTTT
.,TRBJ1-4,TRBV6-5,.,CASSYRQGVGEKLFF,TGTGCCAGCAGTTACCGACAAGGGGTTGGGGAAAAACTGTTTTTT
.,TRBJ1-1,TRBV7-9,.,CASSLVQGNTEAFF,TGTGCCAGCAGCTTAGTCCAGGGCAACACTGAAGCTTTCTTT
many,TRBJ2-1,TRBV7-6,.,CASSSLFGTAGNEQFF,TGTGCCAGCAGCTCTCTATTCGGGACTGCTGGCAATGAGCAGTTCTTC
.,TRBJ1-4,TRBV11-2,.,CASSRLEGNEKLFF,TGTGCCAGCAGCCGCTTGGAGGGGAATGAAAAACTGTTTTTT
.,TRBJ2-7,TRBV28,.,CASSHPSSPYEQYF,TGTGCCAGCAGTCACCCTAGCTCCCCCTACGAGCAGTACTTC
.,TRBJ2-2,TRBV28,.,CASSLGTSPGELFF,TGTGCCAGCAGTTTAGGGACAAGTCCCGGGGAGCTGTTTTTT
.,TRBJ2-5,TRBV7-6,TRBD2,CASSLALAGGTQYF,TGTGCCAGCAGCTTAGCTCTAGCGGGGGGGACCCAGTACTTC
.,TRBJ2-1,TRBV7-3,TRBD2,CASSLRGLHNEQFF,TGTGCCAGCAGCTTAAGGGGACTACACAATGAGCAGTTCTTC
.,TRBJ1-5,TRBV11-2,.,CASSLSPRGGSNQPQHF,TGTGCCAGCAGCCTATCCCCCCGGGGAGGTAGCAATCAGCCCCAGCATTTT
.,TRBJ2-1,TRBV5-1,TRBD2,CASSFREGPNEQFF,TGCGCCAGCAGCTTCCGGGAGGGCCCGAATGAGCAGTTCTTC
.,TRBJ1-2,TRBV5-6,.,CASSLSKGYGYTF,TGTGCCAGCAGCTTGTCAAAGGGGTATGGCTACACCTTC
.,TRBJ1-6,TRBV2,TRBD1,CASSETITGGWLGNSPLHF,TGTGCCAGCAGTGAAACGATAACAGGGGGCTGGTTGGGTAATTCACCCCTCCACTTT
.,TRBJ2-1,TRBV10-1,.,CARPSGHSYNEQFF,TGCGCCAGACCTTCGGGACACTCCTACAATGAGCAGTTCTTC
.,TRBJ2-3,TRBV3-1/TRBV3-2,.,CASKRELGTDTQYF,TGTGCCAGCAAACGGGAGCTTGGCACAGATACGCAGTATTTT
.,TRBJ1-5,TRBV19,.,CASSSPAGHNQPQHF,TGTGCCAGTAGTAGCCCAGCGGGCCACAATCAGCCCCAGCATTTT
.,TRBJ2-5,TRBV11-1,.,CASSTGSGETQYF,TGTGCCAGCAGCACCGGATCGGGAGAGACCCAGTACTTC
.,TRBJ1-2,TRBV12-3/TRBV12-4,TRBD1,CASSPGQGRGYTF,TGTGCCAGCAGTCCCGGACAGGGCAGAGGCTACACCTTC
.,TRBJ1-1,TRBV19,TRBD1,CASTGQGGVAFF,TGTGCCAGTACCGGACAGGGGGGTGTAGCTTTCTTT
once,TRBJ2-5,TRBV20-1,TRBD1,CSAGQDNQYF,TGCAGTGCCGGACAGGACAACCAGTACTTC
once,TRBJ2-1,TRBV7-6,TRBD2,CASSLRLAGGNEQFF,TGTGCCAGCAGCTTAAGACTAGCGGGAGGAAATGAGCAGTTCTTC
.,TRBJ2-1,TRBV29-1,.,CSGGGWADEQFF,TGCAGTGGGGGAGGCTGGGCCGATGAGCAGTTCTTC
few,TRBJ1-1,TRBV4-1,.,CASSRAVNTEAFF,TGCGCCAGCAGCCGGGCCGTGAACACTGAAGCTTTCTTT
.,TRBJ1-1,TRBV9,.,CASSVEAGAAFF,TGTGCCAGCAGCGTAGAGGCAGGGGCAGCTTTCTTT